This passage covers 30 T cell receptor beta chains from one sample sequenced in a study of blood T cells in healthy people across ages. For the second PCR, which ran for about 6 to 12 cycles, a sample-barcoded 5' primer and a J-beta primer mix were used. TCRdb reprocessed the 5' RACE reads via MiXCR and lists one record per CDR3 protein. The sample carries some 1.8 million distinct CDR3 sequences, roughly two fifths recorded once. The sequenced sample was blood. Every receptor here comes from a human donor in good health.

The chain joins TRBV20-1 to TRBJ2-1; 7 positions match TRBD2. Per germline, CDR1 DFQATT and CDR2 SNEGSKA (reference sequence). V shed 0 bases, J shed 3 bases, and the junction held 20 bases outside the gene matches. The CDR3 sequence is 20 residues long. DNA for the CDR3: TGCAGTGCTAGAGATGGTGGGCTAGCGGATCTCCCGTACAACTACAATGAGCAGTTCTTC. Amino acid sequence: CSARDGGLADLPYNYNEQFF.

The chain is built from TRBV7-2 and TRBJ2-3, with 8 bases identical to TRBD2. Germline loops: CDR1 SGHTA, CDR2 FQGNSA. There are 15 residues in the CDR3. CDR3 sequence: CSNSSGTRYTDTQYF. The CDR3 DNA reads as TGTTCCAACAGCTCCGGGACTAGATACACAGATACGCAGTATTTT.

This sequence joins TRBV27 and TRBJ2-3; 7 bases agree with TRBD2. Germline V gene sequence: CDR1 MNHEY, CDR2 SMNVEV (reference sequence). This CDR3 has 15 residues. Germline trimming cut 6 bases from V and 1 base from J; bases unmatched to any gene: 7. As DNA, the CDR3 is TGTGCCAGCAGAACGGAGGCGGGGGGCACAGATACGCAGTATTTT. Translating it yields CASRTEAGGTDTQYF.

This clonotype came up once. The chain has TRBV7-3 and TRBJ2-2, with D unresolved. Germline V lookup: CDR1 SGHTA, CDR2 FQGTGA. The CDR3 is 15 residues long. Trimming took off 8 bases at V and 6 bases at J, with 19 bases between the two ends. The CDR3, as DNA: TGTGCCAGCCCATTATCCCCCAATAATGCCGGGGAGCTGTTTTTT. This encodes CASPLSPNNAGELFF.

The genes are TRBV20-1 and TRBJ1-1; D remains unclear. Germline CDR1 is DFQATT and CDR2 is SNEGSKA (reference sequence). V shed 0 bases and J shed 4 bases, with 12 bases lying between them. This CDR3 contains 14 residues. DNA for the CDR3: TGCAGTGCTAGAGACGCGTGGGAGGGCACTGAAGCTTTCTTT. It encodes CSARDAWEGTEAFF.

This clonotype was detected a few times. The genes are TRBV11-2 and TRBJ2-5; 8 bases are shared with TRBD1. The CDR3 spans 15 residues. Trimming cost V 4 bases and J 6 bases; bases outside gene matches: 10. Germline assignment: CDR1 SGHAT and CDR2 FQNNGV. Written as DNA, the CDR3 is TGTGCCAGCAGCTCAGGGACAGGACCCGGGCAGACCCAGTACTTC. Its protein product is CASSSGTGPGQTQYF.

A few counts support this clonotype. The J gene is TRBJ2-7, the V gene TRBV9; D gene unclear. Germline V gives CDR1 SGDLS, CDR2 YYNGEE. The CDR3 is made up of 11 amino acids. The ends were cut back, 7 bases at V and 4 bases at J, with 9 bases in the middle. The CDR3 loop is CASGFDYEQYF. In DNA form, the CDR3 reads TGTGCCAGCGGGTTCGATTACGAGCAGTACTTC.

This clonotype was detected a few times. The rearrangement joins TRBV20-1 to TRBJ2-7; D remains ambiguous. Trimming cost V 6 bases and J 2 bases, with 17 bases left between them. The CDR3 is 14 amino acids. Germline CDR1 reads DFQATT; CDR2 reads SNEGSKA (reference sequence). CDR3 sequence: CSAERTFGAYEQYF. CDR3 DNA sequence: TGCAGTGCCGAACGAACTTTCGGCGCCTACGAGCAGTACTTC.

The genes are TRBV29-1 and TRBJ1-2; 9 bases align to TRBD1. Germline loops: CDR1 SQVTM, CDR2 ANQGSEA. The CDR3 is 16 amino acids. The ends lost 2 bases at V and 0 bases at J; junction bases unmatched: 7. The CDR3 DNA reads TGCAGCGTTGAATGGACAGGGGCGAGAGCTAACTATGGCTACACCTTC. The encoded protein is CSVEWTGARANYGYTF. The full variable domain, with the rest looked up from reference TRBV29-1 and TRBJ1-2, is SAVISQKPSRDICQRGTSLTIQCQVDSQVTMMFWYRQQPGQSLTLIATANQGSEATYESGFVIDKFPISRPNLTFSTLTVSNMSPEDSSIYLCSVEWTGARANYGYTFGSGTRLTVV.

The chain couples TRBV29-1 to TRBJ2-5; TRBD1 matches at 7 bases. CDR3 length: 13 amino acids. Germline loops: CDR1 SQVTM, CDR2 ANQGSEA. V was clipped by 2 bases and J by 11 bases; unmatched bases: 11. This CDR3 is CSVEITQGNEQYF. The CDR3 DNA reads TGCAGCGTTGAAATCACACAGGGGAATGAGCAGTACTTC. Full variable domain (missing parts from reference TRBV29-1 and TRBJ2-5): SAVISQKPSRDICQRGTSLTIQCQVDSQVTMMFWYRQQPGQSLTLIATANQGSEATYESGFVIDKFPISRPNLTFSTLTVSNMSPEDSSIYLCSVEITQGNEQYFGPGTRLLVL.

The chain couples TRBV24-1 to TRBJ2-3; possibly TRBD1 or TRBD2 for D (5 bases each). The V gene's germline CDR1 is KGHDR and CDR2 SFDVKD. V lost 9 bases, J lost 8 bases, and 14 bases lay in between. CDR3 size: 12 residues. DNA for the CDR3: TGTGCCACCGGTCTCGGGGCAGGTACGCAGTATTTT. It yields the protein CATGLGAGTQYF.

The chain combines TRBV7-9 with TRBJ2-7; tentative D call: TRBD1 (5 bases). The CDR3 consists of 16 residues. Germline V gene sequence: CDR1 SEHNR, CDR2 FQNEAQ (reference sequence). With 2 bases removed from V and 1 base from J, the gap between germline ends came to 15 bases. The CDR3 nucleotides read TGTGCCAGCAGCTTAAACAACGTGGACATTTCCTACGAGCAGTACTTC. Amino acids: CASSLNNVDISYEQYF.

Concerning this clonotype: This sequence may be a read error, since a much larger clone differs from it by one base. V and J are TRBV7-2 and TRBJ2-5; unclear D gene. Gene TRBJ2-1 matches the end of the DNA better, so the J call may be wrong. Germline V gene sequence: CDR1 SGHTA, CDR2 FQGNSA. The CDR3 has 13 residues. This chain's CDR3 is CASSFPYQETQFF. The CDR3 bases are TGTGCCAGCAGCTTCCCGTACCAAGAGACCCAGTTCTTC.

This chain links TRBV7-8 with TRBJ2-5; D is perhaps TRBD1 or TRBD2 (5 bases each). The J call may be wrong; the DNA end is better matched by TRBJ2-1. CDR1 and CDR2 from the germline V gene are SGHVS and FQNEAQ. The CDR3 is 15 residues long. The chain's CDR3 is CASSLGREYQETQFF. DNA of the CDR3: TGTGCCAGCAGCTTAGGCAGGGAGTACCAAGAGACCCAGTTCTTC.

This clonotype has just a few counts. The CDR3 region is CASHHTGEGKDNEQFF. The CDR3 DNA follows: TGTGCCAGCCACCATACGGGAGAGGGTAAGGACAATGAGCAGTTCTTC. The rearrangement joins TRBV5-5 to TRBJ2-1, with D perhaps TRBD2 (6 bases). Germline values: CDR1 SGHKS, CDR2 YYEKEE (reference sequence). Trimming pared 7 bases from V and 5 bases from J, leaving 22 bases between. The CDR3 is made up of 16 amino acids.

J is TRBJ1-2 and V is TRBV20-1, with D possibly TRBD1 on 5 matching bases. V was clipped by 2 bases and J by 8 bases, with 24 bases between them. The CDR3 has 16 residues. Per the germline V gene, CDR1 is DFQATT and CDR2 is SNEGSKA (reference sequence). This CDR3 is CSARPGLGAWSGGYTF. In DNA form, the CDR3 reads TGCAGTGCTAGACCTGGCCTAGGGGCGTGGAGCGGAGGCTACACCTTC.

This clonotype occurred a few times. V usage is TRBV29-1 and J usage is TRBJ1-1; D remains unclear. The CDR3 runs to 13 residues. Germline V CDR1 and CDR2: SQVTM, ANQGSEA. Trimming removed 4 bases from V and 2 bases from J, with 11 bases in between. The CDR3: CSVGWSENTEAFF. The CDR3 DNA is TGCAGCGTTGGGTGGTCGGAAAACACTGAAGCTTTCTTT.

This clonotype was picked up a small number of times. The CDR3 region is CASSSSGTGSDGYTF. CDR3 in DNA: TGTGCCAGCAGTTCCTCCGGGACAGGGAGCGATGGCTACACCTTC. V and J are TRBV12-3 or TRBV12-4 and TRBJ1-2; 9 bases fit TRBD1. This CDR3 has 15 residues. J lost 6 bases, V lost 4 bases, and 9 bases had no gene match.

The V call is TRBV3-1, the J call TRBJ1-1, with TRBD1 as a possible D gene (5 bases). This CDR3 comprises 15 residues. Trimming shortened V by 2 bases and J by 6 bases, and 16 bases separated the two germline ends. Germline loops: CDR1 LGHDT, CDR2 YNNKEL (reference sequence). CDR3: CASSQRGTILAEAFF. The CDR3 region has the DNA TGTGCCAGCAGCCAAAGAGGGACCATTTTAGCTGAAGCTTTCTTT.

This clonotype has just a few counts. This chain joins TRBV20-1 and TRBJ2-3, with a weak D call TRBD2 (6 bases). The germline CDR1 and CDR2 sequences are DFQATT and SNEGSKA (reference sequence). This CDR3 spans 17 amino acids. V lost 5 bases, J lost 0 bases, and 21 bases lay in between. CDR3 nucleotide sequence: TGCAGTGCTTGGGGGACTCCAATTTCGACAAGCACAGATACGCAGTATTTT. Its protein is CSAWGTPISTSTDTQYF.

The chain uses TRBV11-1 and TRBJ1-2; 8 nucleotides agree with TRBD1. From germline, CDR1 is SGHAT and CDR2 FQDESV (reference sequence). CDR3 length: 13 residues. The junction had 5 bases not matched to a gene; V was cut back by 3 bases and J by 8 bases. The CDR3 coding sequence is TGTGCCAGCAGCTTGCAGGGGGCCTGGGGCTACACCTTC. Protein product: CASSLQGAWGYTF. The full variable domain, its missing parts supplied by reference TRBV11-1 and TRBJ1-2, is EAEVAQSPRYKITEKSQAVAFWCDPISGHATLYWYRQILGQGPELLVQFQDESVVDDSQLPKDRFSAERLKGVDSTLKIQPAELGDSAMYLCASSLQGAWGYTFGSGTRLTVV.

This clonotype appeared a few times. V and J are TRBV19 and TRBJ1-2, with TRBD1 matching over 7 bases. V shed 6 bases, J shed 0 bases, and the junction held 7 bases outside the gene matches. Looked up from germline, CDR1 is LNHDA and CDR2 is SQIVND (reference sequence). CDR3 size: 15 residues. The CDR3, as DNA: TGTGCCAGTAGACGACAGGGCCAACCTAACTATGGCTACACCTTC. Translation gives CASRRQGQPNYGYTF. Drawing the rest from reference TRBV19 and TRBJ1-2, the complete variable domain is DGGITQSPKYLFRKEGQNVTLSCEQNLNHDAMYWYRQDPGQGLRLIYYSQIVNDFQKGDIAEGYSVSREKKESFPLTVTSAQKNPTAFYLCASRRQGQPNYGYTFGSGTRLTVV.

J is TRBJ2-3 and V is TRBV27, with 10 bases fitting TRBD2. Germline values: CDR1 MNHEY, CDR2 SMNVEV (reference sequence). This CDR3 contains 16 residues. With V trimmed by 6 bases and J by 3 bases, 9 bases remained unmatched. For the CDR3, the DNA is TGTGCCAGCAGACCCTTCCTAGCGGGGGTAACAGATACGCAGTATTTT. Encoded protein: CASRPFLAGVTDTQYF.

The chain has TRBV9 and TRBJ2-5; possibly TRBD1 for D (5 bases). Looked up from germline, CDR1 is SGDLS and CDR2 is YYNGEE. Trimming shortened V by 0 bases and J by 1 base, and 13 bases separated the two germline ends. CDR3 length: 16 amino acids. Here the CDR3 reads CASSVEARGTQETQYF. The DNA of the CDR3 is TGTGCCAGCAGCGTAGAGGCTAGGGGAACCCAAGAGACCCAGTACTTC.

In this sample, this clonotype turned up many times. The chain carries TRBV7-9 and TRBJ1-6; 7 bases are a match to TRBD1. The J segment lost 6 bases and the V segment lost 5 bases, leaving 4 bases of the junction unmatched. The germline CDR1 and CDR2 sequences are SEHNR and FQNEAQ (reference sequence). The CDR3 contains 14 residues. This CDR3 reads CASSLGGRNSPLHF. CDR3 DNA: TGTGCCAGCAGCCTAGGGGGCCGTAATTCACCCCTCCACTTT.

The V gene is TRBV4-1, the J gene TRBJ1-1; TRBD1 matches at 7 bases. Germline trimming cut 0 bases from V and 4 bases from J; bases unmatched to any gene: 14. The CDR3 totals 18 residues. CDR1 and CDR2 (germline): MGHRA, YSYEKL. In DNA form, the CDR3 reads TGCGCCAGCAGCCAAGATACCTGGAGACAGGGACCCTCCACTGAAGCTTTCTTT. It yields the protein CASSQDTWRQGPSTEAFF.

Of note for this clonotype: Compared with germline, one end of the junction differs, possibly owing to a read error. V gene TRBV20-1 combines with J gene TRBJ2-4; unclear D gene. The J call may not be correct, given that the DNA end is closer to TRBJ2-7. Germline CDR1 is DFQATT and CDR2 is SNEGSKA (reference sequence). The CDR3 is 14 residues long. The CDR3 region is CSARRFRRSSEQYF. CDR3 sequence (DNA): TGCAGTGCTAGACGGTTTCGACGGTCCTCCGAGCAGTACTTC.

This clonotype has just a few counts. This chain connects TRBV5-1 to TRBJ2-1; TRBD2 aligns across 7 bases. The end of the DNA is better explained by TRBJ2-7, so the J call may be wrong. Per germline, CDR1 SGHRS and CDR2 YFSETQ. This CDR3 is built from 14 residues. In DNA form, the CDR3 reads TGCGCCAGCGCCGCAACGGCGGGGGTACTCGAGCAGTACTTC. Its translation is CASAATAGVLEQYF.

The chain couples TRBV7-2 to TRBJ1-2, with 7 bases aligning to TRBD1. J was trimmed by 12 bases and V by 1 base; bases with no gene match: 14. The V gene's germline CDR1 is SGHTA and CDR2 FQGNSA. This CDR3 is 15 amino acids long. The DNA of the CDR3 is TGTGCCAGCAGCTTAGAGGGGGCAAGCAACTATGGTCACACCTTC. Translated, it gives CASSLEGASNYGHTF.

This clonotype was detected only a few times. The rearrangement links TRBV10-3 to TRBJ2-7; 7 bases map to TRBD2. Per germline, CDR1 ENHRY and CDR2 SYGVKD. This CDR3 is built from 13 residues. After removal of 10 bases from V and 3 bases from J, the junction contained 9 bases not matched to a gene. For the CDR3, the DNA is TGTGCCACCAAAAGCGGGGCGCTCTACGAGCAGTACTTC. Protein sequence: CATKSGALYEQYF.